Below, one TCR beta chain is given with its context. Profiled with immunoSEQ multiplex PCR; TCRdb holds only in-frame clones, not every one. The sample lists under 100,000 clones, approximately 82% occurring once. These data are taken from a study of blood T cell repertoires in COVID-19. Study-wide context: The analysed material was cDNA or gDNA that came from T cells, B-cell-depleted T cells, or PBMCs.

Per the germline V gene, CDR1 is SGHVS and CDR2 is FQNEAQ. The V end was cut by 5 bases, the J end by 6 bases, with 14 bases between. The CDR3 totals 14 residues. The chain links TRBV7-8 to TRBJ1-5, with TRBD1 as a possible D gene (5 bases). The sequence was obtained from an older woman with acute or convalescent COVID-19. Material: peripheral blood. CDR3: CASSRGQGSQPQHF. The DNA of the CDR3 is TGTGCCAGCAGCAGGGGCCAGGGCAGTCAGCCCCAGCATTTT.